Sequencing of this T cell receptor (beta chain) was carried out in a study of CD8+ T cells in alopecia areata. As for the study in general: Dosing spanned 6 to 18 months on tofacitinib, then 6 months off drug. Broader study findings: Sequences from scalp samples also cover resident alphabeta T cells of normal skin. Mice gave a clearer picture of TCR sharing than patients did, possibly for HLA-related reasons.

Only a few counts were recorded for this clone. Its target is unknown. This CDR3 has 12 residues. The germline V gene has CDR1 SNHLY and CDR2 FYNNEI. Trimming cost V 6 bases and J 1 base, with 6 bases left between them. Extraction of RNA preceded its reverse transcription into cDNA, which served as the sequencing template. Clones were sequenced by immunoSEQ multiplex PCR, and TCRdb holds only the in-frame ones, with some missing. The profile shows some 130,000 clones, around 50% of them singletons. The chain combines TRBV2 with TRBJ1-2; unclear D gene. This sample comprised CD4+ T cells sorted from blood, obtained at week 0. This TCR was recovered from a human donor with alopecia areata. The CDR3 protein is CASRDRNYGYTF. The CDR3 bases are TGTGCCAGCAGAGACCGTAACTATGGCTACACCTTC.